These 17 T cell receptor beta chains were sequenced from one sample in a study of blood T cell repertoires in COVID-19. Some clones are missing from TCRdb's copy, which holds only in-frame ones; the method was immunoSEQ multiplex PCR. The data hold approximately 73,000 clones, with 89% observed a single time. The sample consisted of peripheral blood. These receptors were collected from a man at least 80 years old with acute or convalescent COVID-19.

The chain is built from TRBV5-6 and TRBJ1-3, with D possibly matching TRBD1 (6 bases). Germline CDR1 reads SGHDT; CDR2 reads YYEEEE. The CDR3 is made up of 14 amino acids. The V and J ends lost 4 bases and 4 bases respectively, with 12 bases between them. The CDR3 region is CASSPGTQGNTIYF. The CDR3 DNA sequence: TGTGCCAGCAGCCCGGGGACACAAGGAAACACCATATATTTT.

The genes are TRBV5-6 and TRBJ1-2, with D perhaps matching TRBD1 (5 bases). V was trimmed by 3 bases and J by 1 base, leaving 13 bases between them. CDR3 length: 15 residues. Germline lookup yields CDR1 SGHDT and CDR2 YYEEEE. The CDR3 DNA reads as TGTGCCAGCAGCTCGGGGGAAGGAGTTAACTATGGCTACACCTTC. Translating gives CASSSGEGVNYGYTF.

The chain employs TRBV9 and TRBJ2-2; 11 nucleotides agree with TRBD2. CDR1 is SGDLS, CDR2 YYNGEE, per germline. The V and J ends lost 8 bases and 1 base, in that order; junction bases with no gene match: 1. This CDR3 comprises 14 residues. CDR3: CASTSGRNTGELFF. In DNA form, the CDR3 reads TGTGCCAGTACTAGCGGGAGGAACACCGGGGAGCTGTTTTTT.

The chain recombines TRBV24-1 with TRBJ2-1, with D perhaps matching TRBD2 (6 bases). The ends were cut back, 8 bases at V and 5 bases at J, with 12 bases in the middle. CDR3 length: 13 residues. CDR1 and CDR2 (germline): KGHDR, SFDVKD. As DNA, the CDR3 is TGTGCCACCACCGGGAGTACCGACAATGAGCAGTTCTTC. This encodes CATTGSTDNEQFF.

This clone showed up just a few times. The gene calls are TRBV27 and TRBJ2-7; a weak D match, TRBD1 (5 bases). The CDR3 sequence is 14 residues long. In germline, CDR1 is MNHEY, CDR2 SMNVEV (reference sequence). V was cut by 6 bases and J by 0 bases, with 12 bases left in between. This chain's CDR3 is CASRPQGSSYEQYF. CDR3 coding DNA: TGTGCCAGCAGACCCCAGGGAAGCTCCTACGAGCAGTACTTC.

This clone was recorded once. V usage is TRBV5-4 and J usage is TRBJ1-5, with a possible D match to TRBD1 (5 bases). The CDR3 extends over 14 amino acids. CDR1 is SGHNT and CDR2 is YYREEE in the germline V gene (reference sequence). V dropped 4 bases and J dropped 8 bases, with 16 bases sitting between them. As DNA, the CDR3 is TGTGCCAGCAGCGCGGGACCTCAGGCAGAGCCCCAGCATTTT. This gives the protein CASSAGPQAEPQHF.

This chain joins TRBV2 and TRBJ1-1; 10 bases agree with TRBD1. The CDR3 is made up of 16 amino acids. J was trimmed by 3 bases and V by 4 bases; bases with no gene match: 8. Per germline, CDR1 SNHLY and CDR2 FYNNEI. The CDR3 loop is CASSGVTGGLYTEAFF. In DNA form, the CDR3 reads TGTGCCAGCAGTGGGGTGACAGGGGGCTTATACACTGAAGCTTTCTTT.

This chain connects TRBV7-9 to TRBJ2-1, with a weak D call TRBD2 (5 bases). CDR3 length: 15 amino acids. With 3 bases removed from V and 2 bases from J, the gap between germline ends came to 11 bases. Germline V gives CDR1 SEHNR, CDR2 FQNEAQ (reference sequence). DNA for the CDR3: TGTGCCAGCAGCTTCCAGGAGGTCACCTACAATGAGCAGTTCTTC. Amino acid sequence: CASSFQEVTYNEQFF.

The chain has TRBV3-1 (or the pseudogene TRBV3-2) and TRBJ1-2; a possible D gene is TRBD1 (6 bases). The CDR3 runs 13 residues. Trimming removed 6 bases at V and 8 bases at J, with 16 bases between. Germline CDR1 LGHDT, CDR2 YNNKEL (reference sequence). The CDR3 protein is CASRPTGSGGYTF. Written as DNA, the CDR3 is TGTGCCAGCAGGCCAACAGGGTCGGGGGGCTACACCTTC.

This chain joins TRBV7-2 and TRBJ1-4; 9 nucleotides match TRBD1. V shed 0 bases and J 7 bases; nucleotides not matched to a gene: 3. CDR3 length: 15 residues. Germline lookup yields CDR1 SGHTA and CDR2 FQGNSA. CDR3 sequence reads: CASSLAGTGREKLFF. Written as DNA, the CDR3 is TGTGCCAGCAGCTTAGCCGGGACAGGGCGTGAAAAACTGTTTTTT.

The gene calls are TRBV7-9 and TRBJ1-1, with TRBD1 matching 7 bases. This CDR3 is 15 amino acids long. Trimming took 7 bases from V and 2 from J; bases not matched to a gene: 10. Germline CDR1 and CDR2: SEHNR and FQNEAQ (reference sequence). CDR3 sequence: CASTKLTGVNTEAFF. The CDR3 bases are TGTGCCAGCACCAAACTTACAGGGGTTAACACTGAAGCTTTCTTT.

The chain is built from TRBV5-1 and TRBJ2-5; TRBD1 matches 9 bases. The CDR3 runs to 15 residues. The V gene's germline CDR1 is SGHRS and CDR2 YFSETQ. The junction had 12 bases not matched to a gene; V was cut back by 7 bases and J by 5 bases. Here the CDR3 DNA reads TGCGCCAGCGGACGGGACAGGGCTGGGCGTGAGACCCAGTACTTC. As protein: CASGRDRAGRETQYF.

The rearrangement joins TRBV21-1 to TRBJ1-2; the table's TRBD1 call for D was not verified on the DNA. TRBV21-1 is described as a pseudogene. The CDR3 is 17 amino acids. This chain's CDR3 is CASSNKAGVFINYGYTF. In nucleotides, the CDR3 is TGTGCCAGCAGCAATAAAGCAGGGGTCTTTATTAACTATGGCTACACCTTC.

V is TRBV3-1 (or the pseudogene TRBV3-2) and J is TRBJ2-3; weak D call: TRBD2 (6 bases). V was trimmed by 4 bases and J by 2 bases, leaving 10 bases between them. The CDR3 is made up of 14 amino acids. Germline values: CDR1 LGHDT, CDR2 YNNKEL (reference sequence). The CDR3 bases are TGTGCCAGCAGCCCCCGGGGGATCACAGATACGCAGTATTTT. This codes for CASSPRGITDTQYF.

The chain recombines TRBV2 with TRBJ2-1; 8 nucleotides line up with TRBD2. CDR1 is SNHLY and CDR2 is FYNNEI in the germline V gene. The CDR3 has 15 residues. The ends lost 1 base at V and 9 bases at J; junction bases unmatched: 8. DNA for the CDR3: TGTGCCAGCAGTGAAGGTCTAGCGGGTTCTAGTGAGCAGTTCTTC. Its protein product is CASSEGLAGSSEQFF.

The V and J genes are TRBV5-8 and TRBJ2-7; D not resolved. This CDR3 region has 13 residues. The V end lost 7 bases, the J end lost 2 bases, and 13 bases lay between the germline ends. The V gene's germline CDR1 is SGHTS and CDR2 YDEGEE. This chain's CDR3 is CASVTAGTYEQYF. The DNA of the CDR3 is TGTGCCAGCGTAACCGCAGGAACCTACGAGCAGTACTTC.

V usage is TRBV18 and J usage is TRBJ1-2; 7 bases fit TRBD1. Germline CDR1 and CDR2: KGHSH and LQKENI. J was trimmed by 4 bases and V by 1 base; bases with no gene match: 0. This CDR3 contains 13 residues. DNA for the CDR3: TGTGCCAGCTCACCACAGGGGGCCTATGGCTACACCTTC. It translates to CASSPQGAYGYTF. Full variable domain (missing parts from reference TRBV18 and TRBJ1-2): NAGVMQNPRHLVRRRGQEARLRCSPMKGHSHVYWYRQLPEEGLKFMVYLQKENIIDESGMPKERFSAEFPKEGPSILRIQQVVRGDSAAYFCASSPQGAYGYTFGSGTRLTVV.